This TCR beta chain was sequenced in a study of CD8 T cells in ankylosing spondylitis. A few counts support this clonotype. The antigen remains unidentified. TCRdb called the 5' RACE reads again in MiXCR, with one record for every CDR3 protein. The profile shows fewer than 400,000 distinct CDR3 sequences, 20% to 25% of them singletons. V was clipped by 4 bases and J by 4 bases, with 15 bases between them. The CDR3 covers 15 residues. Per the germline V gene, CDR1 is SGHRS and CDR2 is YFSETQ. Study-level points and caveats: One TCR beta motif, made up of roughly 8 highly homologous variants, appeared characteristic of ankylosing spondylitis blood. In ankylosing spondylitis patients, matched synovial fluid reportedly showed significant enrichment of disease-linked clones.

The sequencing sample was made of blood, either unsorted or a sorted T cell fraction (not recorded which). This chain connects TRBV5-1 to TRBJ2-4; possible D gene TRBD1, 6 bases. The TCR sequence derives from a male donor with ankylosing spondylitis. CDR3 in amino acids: CASSRSGHEKNIQYF. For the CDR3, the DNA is TGCGCCAGCAGCCGATCGGGACACGAGAAAAACATTCAGTACTTC.